The rows below give T cell receptor beta chains drawn from one sample of a study of T-cell reconstitution after alpha-beta-depleted transplantation in children. TCRdb recomputed calls from the PCR reads with MiXCR, one row per CDR3 protein. The sample carries a few hundred thousand distinct CDR3 sequences, about 17% recorded once. The material was PBMCs from the stem cell graft donor, obtained from the stem cell graft. The receptor source for this set is a human donor who donated a stem cell graft to a child with acute lymphoblastic leukemia. Each CDR3 is given with its conserved first and last residue. A D gene is named only where the DNA matches it firmly. Some rows mark clone size as missing; the rest say once, few, many or name a class of expanded clone.

CDR3 protein	CDR3 DNA	J gene	V gene	D gene	clone size
CACKKRDSVQETQYF	TGTGCCTGTAAGAAAAGGGACTCGGTACAAGAGACCCAGTACTTC	TRBJ2-5	TRBV30	NA	few
CAISESGRQNEQFF	TGTGCCATCAGTGAGTCTGGGAGGCAGAATGAGCAGTTCTTC	TRBJ2-1	TRBV10-3	NA	NA
CASIRQGIYEQYF	TGTGCCAGCATTCGACAGGGGATCTACGAGCAGTACTTC	TRBJ2-7	TRBV28	TRBD1	NA
CASSLGAGGRYTDTQYF	TGTGCCAGCAGCTTAGGAGCGGGAGGTCGCTACACAGATACGCAGTATTTT	TRBJ2-3	TRBV7-9	TRBD2	few
CSALDGEGSSPLHF	TGCAGTGCCCTCGATGGGGAAGGGAGTTCACCCCTCCACTTT	TRBJ1-6	TRBV20-1	NA	NA
CASSLGRRGGTSGYLSSYNEQFF	TGTGCCAGCAGTTTAGGAAGGCGGGGGGGGACTAGCGGGTACTTAAGCTCCTACAATGAGCAGTTCTTC	TRBJ2-1	TRBV12-3/TRBV12-4	TRBD2	NA
CASSQEVTSVYNEQFF	TGTGCCAGCAGCCAAGAAGTGACTAGCGTGTACAATGAGCAGTTCTTC	TRBJ2-1	TRBV4-2	TRBD2	NA
CSVGPRQGYEQYF	TGCAGCGTGGGCCCCAGACAGGGCTACGAGCAGTACTTC	TRBJ2-7	TRBV29-1	TRBD1	many
CASGGTYPGEKLFF	TGTGCCAGCGGGGGCACCTACCCAGGGGAAAAACTGTTTTTT	TRBJ1-4	TRBV27	NA	few
CSARDPLAGAYEQYF	TGCAGTGCTAGAGATCCCCTAGCGGGAGCGTACGAGCAGTACTTC	TRBJ2-7	TRBV20-1	TRBD2	NA
CASSSMRTDKAGGYYEQYF	TGTGCCAGCAGTTCCATGAGGACCGACAAAGCGGGAGGTTACTACGAGCAGTACTTC	TRBJ2-7	TRBV28	TRBD2	few
CASSRLAGMNEQFF	TGTGCCAGCAGTAGACTAGCGGGAATGAATGAGCAGTTCTTC	TRBJ2-1	TRBV12-3/TRBV12-4	TRBD2	NA
CASSSYRDSVYGYTF	TGTGCCAGCAGTTCTTACCGGGACAGTGTATATGGCTACACCTTC	TRBJ1-2	TRBV12-3/TRBV12-4	TRBD1	NA
CSVGPREGYTF	TGCAGCGTTGGACCGAGGGAAGGCTACACCTTC	TRBJ1-2	TRBV29-1	NA	NA
CSARVLGLLGNEQFF	TGCAGTGCTAGAGTCCTTGGACTCCTAGGGAATGAGCAGTTCTTC	TRBJ2-1	TRBV20-1	NA	NA
CSALPRDREYNEQFF	TGCAGTGCCCTCCCCCGGGACAGGGAGTACAATGAGCAGTTCTTC	TRBJ2-1	TRBV20-1	TRBD1	few
CASTPAFPTEQYF	TGTGCCAGCACCCCAGCTTTCCCTACTGAGCAGTACTTC	TRBJ2-7	TRBV12-3/TRBV12-4	NA	NA
CASSDRGEQYF	TGTGCCAGCAGTGACCGAGGGGAGCAGTACTTC	TRBJ2-7	TRBV25-1	NA	many
CASSPYRVGEQYF	TGTGCCAGCAGCCCATACAGGGTAGGGGAGCAGTACTTC	TRBJ2-7	TRBV11-2	NA	NA
CASSPKISGPISPTGANVLTF	TGTGCCAGCAGCCCTAAAATCTCAGGGCCTATATCACCGACTGGGGCCAACGTCCTGACTTTC	TRBJ2-6	TRBV21-1	NA	few
CASSLAASGSEQFF	TGCGCCAGCAGCTTGGCCGCTAGCGGGAGTGAGCAGTTCTTC	TRBJ2-1	TRBV5-1	TRBD2	NA
CASSPIQGAGYGYTF	TGTGCCAGCAGTCCTATACAGGGGGCAGGCTATGGCTACACCTTC	TRBJ1-2	TRBV12-3/TRBV12-4	TRBD1	few
CASDSGDNQPQHF	TGTGCCAGCGACTCTGGGGACAATCAGCCCCAGCATTTT	TRBJ1-5	TRBV19	NA	NA
CASSLQGEIPEAFF	TGTGCCAGCAGCTTACAGGGGGAGATCCCTGAAGCTTTCTTT	TRBJ1-1	TRBV7-9	TRBD1	few
CASSLTQGRNSPLHF	TGTGCCAGCAGCTTAACCCAGGGGAGAAACTCACCCCTCCACTTT	TRBJ1-6	TRBV7-3	NA	few
CASSGPAAQNTGELFF	TGTGCCAGCTCCGGCCCGGCCGCACAGAACACCGGGGAGCTGTTTTTT	TRBJ2-2	TRBV11-3	NA	few
CASSSLGTYNEQFF	TGTGCCAGCAGTTCTCTTGGGACCTACAATGAGCAGTTCTTC	TRBJ2-1	TRBV27	NA	NA
CASSFPDRQYSYEQYF	TGTGCCAGCAGCTTTCCCGACAGGCAGTACTCCTACGAGCAGTACTTC	TRBJ2-7	TRBV7-2	NA	NA
CASSLGTGTEQYF	TGCGCCAGCAGCCTGGGGACAGGCACCGAGCAGTACTTC	TRBJ2-7	TRBV5-1	TRBD1	few
CASSTGHLWGDTEAFF	TGTGCCAGCAGTACGGGACATCTCTGGGGGGACACTGAAGCTTTCTTT	TRBJ1-1	TRBV12-3/TRBV12-4	NA	few
CASSQRGSGGTEGNEQFF	TGCGCCAGCAGCCAAAGGGGTTCCGGGGGGACGGAGGGCAATGAGCAGTTCTTC	TRBJ2-1	TRBV4-1	TRBD2	NA
CASSPGRGARNTEAFF	TGTGCCAGCAGCCCTGGACGGGGGGCCAGGAACACTGAAGCTTTCTTT	TRBJ1-1	TRBV9	NA	few
CASSSGQGQTEAFF	TGCGCCAGCAGCTCGGGACAGGGGCAGACTGAAGCTTTCTTT	TRBJ1-1	TRBV5-1	TRBD1	NA
CASSLSGGVPNIQYF	TGCGCCAGCAGCTTGTCCGGGGGGGTGCCAAACATTCAGTACTTC	TRBJ2-4	TRBV5-1	TRBD2	NA
CASRGQSRMNTEAFF	TGTGCCAGCAGGGGACAGAGCCGCATGAACACTGAAGCTTTCTTT	TRBJ1-1	TRBV9	TRBD1	many
CASSLVGSRQETQYF	TGCGCCAGCAGCTTGGTTGGGTCCCGCCAAGAGACCCAGTACTTC	TRBJ2-5	TRBV5-1	NA	NA